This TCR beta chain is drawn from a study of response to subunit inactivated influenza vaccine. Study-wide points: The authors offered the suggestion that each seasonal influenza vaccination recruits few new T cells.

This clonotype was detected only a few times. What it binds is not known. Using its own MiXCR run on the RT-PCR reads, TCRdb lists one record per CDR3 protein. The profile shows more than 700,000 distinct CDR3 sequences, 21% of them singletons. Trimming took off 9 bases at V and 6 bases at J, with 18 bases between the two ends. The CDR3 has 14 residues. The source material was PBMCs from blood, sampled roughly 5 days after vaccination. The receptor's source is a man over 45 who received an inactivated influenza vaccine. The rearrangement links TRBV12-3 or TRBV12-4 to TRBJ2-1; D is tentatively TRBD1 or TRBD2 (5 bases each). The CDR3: CASRYGTLTNEQFF. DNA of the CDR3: TGTGCCAGTAGATATGGGACCCTGACCAATGAGCAGTTCTTC.